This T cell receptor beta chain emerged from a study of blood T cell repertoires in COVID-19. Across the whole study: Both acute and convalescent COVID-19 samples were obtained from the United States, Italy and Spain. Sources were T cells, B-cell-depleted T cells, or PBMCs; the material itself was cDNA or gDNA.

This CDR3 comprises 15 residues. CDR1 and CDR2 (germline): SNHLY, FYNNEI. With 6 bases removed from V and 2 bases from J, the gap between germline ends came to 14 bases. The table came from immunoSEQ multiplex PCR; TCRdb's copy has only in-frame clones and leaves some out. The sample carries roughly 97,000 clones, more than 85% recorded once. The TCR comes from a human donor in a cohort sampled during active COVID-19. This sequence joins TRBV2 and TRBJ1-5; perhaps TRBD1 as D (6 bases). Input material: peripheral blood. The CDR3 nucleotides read TGTGCCAGCAGCAGGGGCGCGGGCCGCAATCAGCCCCAGCATTTT. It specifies CASSRGAGRNQPQHF.